This TCR beta chain was profiled in a study of control samples from healthy donors and cancer patients. This CDR3 contains 13 residues. CDR1 and CDR2 (germline): SGDLS, YYNGEE. Trimming took off 4 bases at V and 5 bases at J, with 11 bases between the two ends. Produced via immunoSEQ multiplex PCR; TCRdb's table is partial and in-frame only. The profile shows 100,000 to 150,000 clones, around nine tenths of them singletons. Sequenced input: blood. The receptor was derived from a man between 35 and 55 years old in good health. The gene calls are TRBV9 and TRBJ2-3, with a possible D match to TRBD1 (5 bases). The CDR3 region is CASSPKTVDTQYF. DNA of the CDR3: TGTGCCAGCAGCCCGAAGACAGTAGATACGCAGTATTTT.